The 28 T cell receptor beta chains below were found in one sample sequenced in a study of CXCR3-negative and CXCR3-positive naive CD8 T cells. Study conclusions and caveats: CXCR3-negative naive cells had less hydrophobic TRB CDR3s than did CXCR3-positive naive cells.

UMI-tagged TRB cDNA libraries were built via 5' RACE. TCRdb reprocessed the 5' RACE reads, keeping one entry per CDR3 protein, no DNA. Recorded for this sample: about 110,000 distinct CDR3 sequences. For these receptors, no antigen is known. Sequencing was carried out using naive CXCR3+ CD8+ T cells from blood. Subset denoted: CD45RO-CCR7+CD27+CD95- naive CD8+ T cells expressing CXCR3 (TNR3+). All receptors come from a human donor in good health. Some clones in this sample may be carry-over from other donors' samples.

This chain links TRBV12-3 or TRBV12-4 with TRBJ2-5; TCRdb returns TRBD2, unconfirmable since there is no DNA. CDR3 length: 19 amino acids. The CDR3 loop is CASSPSSRLAGSLQETQYF.

V and J are TRBV11-2 and TRBJ1-1; there is no DNA to check the TCRdb D call of TRBD1. The germline CDR1 and CDR2 sequences are SGHAT and FQNNGV. The CDR3 is 13 residues long. CDR3 protein: CASSATVYTEAFF.

The chain joins TRBV20-1 to TRBJ2-1; TCRdb indicates TRBD2, and absent DNA this call remains unverified. CDR3 size: 13 residues. From germline, CDR1 is DFQATT and CDR2 SNEGSKA (reference sequence). CDR3 amino acids: CSALTPGPQSEFF.

J is TRBJ1-1 and V is TRBV9; TCRdb calls TRBD1, which cannot be checked without DNA. The germline CDR1 and CDR2 sequences are SGDLS and YYNGEE. This CDR3 spans 14 amino acids. CDR3 loop: CASSVAGGATEAFF.

V is TRBV7-9 and J is TRBJ2-7; as DNA is missing, the TRBD1 call by TCRdb cannot be tested. The CDR3 extends over 15 amino acids. CDR1 is SEHNR, CDR2 FQNEAQ, per germline (reference sequence). CDR3 loop: CASSSQGRSPYEQYF.

V usage is TRBV19 and J usage is TRBJ1-2; the TRBD1 assignment by TCRdb is unverifiable without DNA. In germline, CDR1 is LNHDA, CDR2 SQIVND (reference sequence). This CDR3 is built from 13 residues. This CDR3 is CASSIQGISGYTF.

The rearrangement joins TRBV13 to TRBJ2-2; TCRdb reports TRBD1, a call that lacks DNA to check it against. Germline loops: CDR1 PRHDT, CDR2 FYEKMQ (reference sequence). CDR3 length: 13 residues. The CDR3 sequence: CASTFPGPGELFF.

The chain combines TRBV4-1 with TRBJ2-7; TCRdb reports TRBD1, a call that lacks DNA to check it against. The CDR3 is 12 amino acids. CDR1 is MGHRA, CDR2 YSYEKL, per germline. The CDR3 loop is CASSTRGGEQYF.

The V gene is TRBV29-1, the J gene TRBJ1-3; the D call from TCRdb, TRBD1, cannot be confirmed without DNA. Germline loops: CDR1 SQVTM, CDR2 ANQGSEA. There are 15 residues in the CDR3. CDR3 sequence reads: CSVDTGQGVGNTIYF.

The gene calls are TRBV7-9 and TRBJ2-1; checking the TCRdb D call of TRBD1 is not possible without DNA. The V gene's germline CDR1 is SEHNR and CDR2 FQNEAQ (reference sequence). CDR3 length equals 15 residues. The CDR3 here is CASSPRTGAGNEQFF.

V usage is TRBV11-2 and J usage is TRBJ1-1; TCRdb selects TRBD1, and the lack of DNA leaves this call unchecked. In germline, CDR1 is SGHAT, CDR2 FQNNGV. The CDR3 totals 14 residues. CDR3: CASTYRAANTEAFF.

The rearrangement links TRBV20-1 to TRBJ1-1; TCRdb returns TRBD1, unconfirmable since there is no DNA. Per the germline V gene, CDR1 is DFQATT and CDR2 is SNEGSKA (reference sequence). CDR3 length: 12 amino acids. The CDR3 region is CSARFRGRGAFF.

The chain recombines TRBV29-1 with TRBJ2-5; with no DNA, the TCRdb D assignment of TRBD1 cannot be verified. The CDR3 sequence is 12 residues long. CDR1 and CDR2 (germline): SQVTM, ANQGSEA. This chain's CDR3 is CSASGQGGAQYF.

The chain combines TRBV15 with TRBJ1-1; the D call of TRBD1 rests on TCRdb alone, since no DNA is present to check it. Germline V gives CDR1 LNHNV, CDR2 YYDKDF (reference sequence). The CDR3 sequence is 15 residues long. The CDR3 is CATSSTSGPGYEAFF.

The V and J genes are TRBV27 and TRBJ1-2; TCRdb indicates TRBD1, and absent DNA this call remains unverified. CDR3 length equals 14 residues. Germline CDR1 reads MNHEY; CDR2 reads SMNVEV (reference sequence). The CDR3 protein is CASSYAGGDYGYTF.

The chain carries TRBV5-1 and TRBJ2-1; as DNA is missing, the TRBD2 call by TCRdb cannot be tested. Germline V lookup: CDR1 SGHRS, CDR2 YFSETQ. The CDR3 totals 14 residues. This CDR3 reads CASSSGLAGYEQFF.

The rearrangement links TRBV7-6 to TRBJ2-1; the D call from TCRdb, TRBD2, cannot be confirmed without DNA. The germline V gene has CDR1 SGHVS and CDR2 FNYEAQ. CDR3 length: 18 amino acids. The chain's CDR3 is CASSPIRGLAGGEDEQFF.

This chain connects TRBV5-6 to TRBJ1-1; TCRdb designates TRBD1, a call that cannot be tested without DNA. CDR1 is SGHDT, CDR2 YYEEEE, per germline. This CDR3 has 15 amino acids. This chain's CDR3 is CASSFQTGGNTEAFF.

The chain recombines TRBV4-3 with TRBJ1-1; TCRdb gives TRBD1 as the D gene, but with no DNA this cannot be confirmed. Germline lookup yields CDR1 LGHNA and CDR2 YSLEER. The CDR3 sequence is 16 residues long. Here the CDR3 reads CASSQARGAPNTEAFF.

The V gene is TRBV7-2, the J gene TRBJ2-7. This CDR3 comprises 13 residues. Germline V gene sequence: CDR1 SGHTA, CDR2 FQGNSA. This CDR3 is CASRPGGSYEQYF.

V and J are TRBV14 and TRBJ2-5; TCRdb's assignment of TRBD1 cannot be checked, as there is no DNA. There are 13 residues in the CDR3. Germline CDR1 and CDR2: SGHDN and FVKESK. The CDR3 region is CASSLDPVETQYF.

The chain carries TRBV19 and TRBJ1-1. The CDR3 runs 12 residues. The germline gives CDR1 LNHDA, CDR2 SQIVND (reference sequence). CDR3 sequence reads: CASRAGTRGTFF.

The genes are TRBV28 and TRBJ1-5. CDR1 MDHEN and CDR2 SYDVKM come from the germline V gene. There are 14 residues in the CDR3. This CDR3 reads CASSFGEAGQPQHF.

This rearrangement joins TRBV7-9 to TRBJ2-7; the D call from TCRdb, TRBD1, cannot be confirmed without DNA. The CDR3 is 12 residues long. Germline loops: CDR1 SEHNR, CDR2 FQNEAQ (reference sequence). CDR3 in amino acids: CASTPHPDEQYF.

The rearrangement links TRBV28 to TRBJ1-1. The CDR3 has 14 amino acids. Germline-derived CDR1 and CDR2 are MDHEN and SYDVKM. The CDR3 sequence is CASREGQAGTEAFF.

The gene calls are TRBV29-1 and TRBJ2-7; lacking DNA, the TRBD1 call made by TCRdb goes unchecked. The CDR3 spans 12 residues. Germline V gene data show CDR1 as SQVTM and CDR2 as ANQGSEA. The CDR3 loop is CSVEDNGGEQYF.

CDR3 region: CSARTQGWEDTQYF. This sequence joins TRBV20-1 and TRBJ2-3; the TRBD1 assignment by TCRdb is unverifiable without DNA. The CDR3 extends over 14 amino acids. Looked up from germline, CDR1 is DFQATT and CDR2 is SNEGSKA (reference sequence).

This chain uses TRBV4-2 with TRBJ2-7; the TRBD2 assignment by TCRdb is unverifiable without DNA. The CDR3 spans 16 residues. Germline CDR1 is LGHNA and CDR2 is YNFKEQ. The CDR3 region is CASRVIGTSGTYEQYF.